This note documents a single T cell receptor (beta chain) sequence. The data were taken from a study of blood T cell repertoires in COVID-19. Study overall: Some COVID-19 samples were acute and others convalescent; all came from the United States, Italy and Spain.

Trimming shortened V by 10 bases and J by 0 bases, and 7 bases separated the two germline ends. CDR3 size: 12 residues. Libraries were prepared by immunoSEQ multiplex PCR; TCRdb keeps only in-frame clonotypes and omits some of them. The sample consists of about 230,000 clones, around 83% of them appearing once. This sequence was found in an older man with acute or convalescent COVID-19. Material: peripheral blood. The chain joins TRBV12-3 or TRBV12-4 to TRBJ1-5; D call uncertain. This CDR3 is CANGYSNQPQHF. In nucleotides, the CDR3 is TGTGCCAACGGGTATAGCAATCAGCCCCAGCATTTT.